Below, 29 T cell receptor beta chains from the same sample are listed, as sequenced in a study of blood T cell repertoires in COVID-19. Some clones are missing from TCRdb's copy, which holds only in-frame ones; the method was immunoSEQ multiplex PCR. This table has some 140,000 clones, roughly 84% appearing once. Sequencing was done on a sample of peripheral blood. The receptor source for this set is a man aged 60 to 69 with acute or convalescent COVID-19.

V and J are TRBV5-1 and TRBJ2-5; 9 bases are shared with TRBD2. Trimming removed 0 bases from V and 3 bases from J; junction bases left unmatched: 3. Germline V lookup: CDR1 SGHRS, CDR2 YFSETQ. The CDR3 is 15 amino acids. The CDR3 nucleotides are TGCGCCAGCAGCTTGGTTAGCGGGAGTAAAGAGACCCAGTACTTC. Its translation: CASSLVSGSKETQYF.

The gene calls are TRBV7-9 and TRBJ1-1; D is perhaps TRBD1 (6 bases). Trimming took 5 bases from V and 10 from J, leaving 14 bases between them. Germline V gene lookup returns CDR1 SEHNR and CDR2 FQNEAQ (reference sequence). The CDR3 spans 12 residues. The CDR3 loop is CASSPEGGGAFF. DNA of the CDR3: TGTGCCAGCAGCCCGGAGGGAGGGGGAGCTTTCTTT.

The J gene is TRBJ2-5, the V gene TRBV19; TRBD1 matches 7 bases. The ends lost 4 bases at V and 1 base at J; junction bases unmatched: 9. The CDR3 is 16 amino acids. Germline lookup yields CDR1 LNHDA and CDR2 SQIVND (reference sequence). The CDR3 is CASSTTGTVFQETQYF. The CDR3 DNA is TGTGCCAGTAGTACCACCGGGACAGTGTTCCAAGAGACCCAGTACTTC. The whole variable domain, filled in from reference TRBV19 and TRBJ2-5, reads DGGITQSPKYLFRKEGQNVTLSCEQNLNHDAMYWYRQDPGQGLRLIYYSQIVNDFQKGDIAEGYSVSREKKESFPLTVTSAQKNPTAFYLCASSTTGTVFQETQYFGPGTRLLVL.

The V gene is TRBV6-5, the J gene TRBJ1-5, with 12 nucleotides matching TRBD1. CDR3 length equals 15 residues. From germline, CDR1 is MNHEY and CDR2 SVGAGI. With V trimmed by 6 bases and J by 7 bases, 7 bases remained unmatched. CDR3 bases: TGTGCCAGCAGCCGAGGGACAGGGGGCGGACAGCCCCAGCATTTT. Translated, it gives CASSRGTGGGQPQHF.

The sample holds a few counts of this clone. This rearrangement joins TRBV7-9 to TRBJ1-2; TRBD1 might be the D (6 bases). The germline V gene encodes CDR1 SEHNR and CDR2 FQNEAQ (reference sequence). The V end was cut by 5 bases, the J end by 0 bases, with 16 bases between. CDR3 length equals 16 residues. The CDR3 sequence: CASSPPDRLTNYGYTF. As DNA, the CDR3 is TGTGCCAGCAGCCCGCCGGACAGATTAACTAACTATGGCTACACCTTC.

This clone occurred once. J is TRBJ2-7 and V is TRBV4-2; 14 nucleotides line up with TRBD2. Losses at the gene ends were 0 bases for V and 6 bases for J; bases not matched to a gene: 4. Germline lookup yields CDR1 LGHNA and CDR2 YNFKEQ. CDR3 length: 16 amino acids. The CDR3 nucleotides are TGTGCCAGCAGCCAAGATCGGGGACTAGCGGGAGCCGAGCAGTACTTC. Its protein is CASSQDRGLAGAEQYF.

The gene calls are TRBV7-3 and TRBJ2-3, with 9 nucleotides matching TRBD2. Germline V gene sequence: CDR1 SGHTA, CDR2 FQGTGA. The CDR3 consists of 15 residues. With V trimmed by 4 bases and J by 0 bases, 2 bases remained unmatched. The CDR3 spells CASSSSGASTDTQYF. CDR3 nucleotide sequence: TGTGCCAGCAGCTCTAGCGGGGCTAGCACAGATACGCAGTATTTT. The variable domain in full, with the rest retrieved from reference TRBV7-3 and TRBJ2-3, is GAGVSQTPSNKVTEKGKYVELRCDPISGHTALYWYRQSLGQGPEFLIYFQGTGAADDSGLPNDRFFAVRPEGSVSTLKIQRTERGDSAVYLCASSSSGASTDTQYFGPGTRLTVL.

This clone came up once. The chain links TRBV28 to TRBJ2-7; 10 nucleotides agree with TRBD2. The CDR3 has 14 residues. The germline V gene has CDR1 MDHEN and CDR2 SYDVKM. The J segment lost 3 bases and the V segment lost 7 bases, leaving 6 bases of the junction unmatched. The CDR3: CASTLAGVGYEQYF. In DNA, the CDR3 is TGTGCCAGCACCCTAGCGGGGGTGGGCTACGAGCAGTACTTC.

This sequence joins TRBV5-1 and TRBJ2-1; 14 bases align to TRBD2. The CDR3 spans 16 residues. CDR1 is SGHRS, CDR2 YFSETQ, per germline. The J segment lost 8 bases and the V segment lost 7 bases, leaving 11 bases of the junction unmatched. CDR3 in DNA: TGCGCCAGCGGGGATCTGGGGACTAGCGGGGGCTATGAGCAGTTCTTC. Protein product: CASGDLGTSGGYEQFF.

This clone was counted a few times. V gene TRBV5-8 combines with J gene TRBJ2-1; 9 bases align to TRBD2. The CDR3 extends over 14 amino acids. Germline assignment: CDR1 SGHTS and CDR2 YDEGEE. The V segment lost 2 bases and the J segment 7 bases; nucleotides outside the gene matches: 4. The CDR3 here is CASSFGLASNEQFF. The CDR3 nucleotides read TGTGCCAGCAGCTTTGGACTAGCGTCAAATGAGCAGTTCTTC. The full variable domain, its missing parts supplied by reference TRBV5-8 and TRBJ2-1, is EAGVTQSPTHLIKTRGQQATLRCSPISGHTSVYWYQQALGLGLQFLLWYDEGEERNRGNFPPRFSGRQFPNYSSELNVNALELEDSALYLCASSFGLASNEQFFGPGTRLTVL.

As to this clone: This may arise from a read error, as a much more abundant clone is one base away. This chain joins TRBV7-2 and TRBJ2-3, with 11 bases lining up with TRBD1. The CDR3 loop spans 15 amino acids. Germline CDR1 reads SGHTA; CDR2 reads FQGNSA. J lost 3 bases, V lost 4 bases, and 3 bases had no gene match. Here the CDR3 DNA reads TGTGCCAGCAGCTGGGACAGGGGGTTGACAGATACGCAGTATTTT. Translating gives CASSWDRGLTDTQYF.

The chain has TRBV5-8 and TRBJ2-7; D is possibly TRBD1 (6 bases). This CDR3 is built from 15 residues. With 1 base removed from V and 2 bases from J, the gap between germline ends came to 13 bases. Germline V gives CDR1 SGHTS, CDR2 YDEGEE. The CDR3 region has the DNA TGTGCCAGCAGCTTGAGGCCTGGGGGCCCCTACGAGCAGTACTTC. This translates into CASSLRPGGPYEQYF.

Note on this clone: This sample includes further DNA sequences coding for the same CDR3. The chain recombines TRBV19 with TRBJ1-5; tentatively, D is TRBD1 (6 bases). Germline assignment: CDR1 LNHDA and CDR2 SQIVND (reference sequence). The V end lost 2 bases, the J end lost 4 bases, and 6 bases lay between the germline ends. The CDR3 has 13 amino acids. The CDR3, as DNA: TGTGCCAGTAGTATAACAGGGAATCAGCCCCAGCATTTT. Its translation is CASSITGNQPQHF.

The chain carries TRBV30 and TRBJ2-5; D is possibly TRBD1 (6 bases). The CDR3 loop spans 12 amino acids. Between the trimmed V and J ends, which lost 4 bases and 5 bases, there was a span of 11 bases. In germline, CDR1 is GTSNPN, CDR2 SVGIG (reference sequence). The CDR3 loop is CAWTTRGETQYF. Here the CDR3 DNA reads TGTGCCTGGACTACTAGGGGGGAGACCCAGTACTTC.

The rearrangement uses TRBV24-1 and TRBJ2-5; D is perhaps TRBD1 (5 bases). The CDR3 consists of 13 residues. Trimming cost V 4 bases and J 4 bases, with 9 bases left between them. CDR1 is KGHDR and CDR2 is SFDVKD in the germline V gene. CDR3 DNA: TGTGCCACCAGTGAGGTCAGGGTAGAGACCCAGTACTTC. Amino acids: CATSEVRVETQYF.

The chain combines TRBV5-1 with TRBJ1-1, with 7 nucleotides matching TRBD1. The CDR3 consists of 16 residues. In germline, CDR1 is SGHRS, CDR2 YFSETQ. After removal of 4 bases from V and 4 bases from J, the junction contained 13 bases not matched to a gene. The CDR3, as DNA: TGCGCCAGCAGCCCTGATTTGAACAGGGGCGGCACTGAAGCTTTCTTT. Its translation is CASSPDLNRGGTEAFF.

This chain joins TRBV30 and TRBJ2-6, with D unclear. Trimming took off 0 bases at V and 0 bases at J, with 6 bases between the two ends. The CDR3 is made up of 15 amino acids. The germline gives CDR1 GTSNPN, CDR2 SVGIG (reference sequence). The CDR3 DNA follows: TGTGCCTGGAGTGTAAGAGACTCTGGGGCCAACGTCCTGACTTTC. Protein product: CAWSVRDSGANVLTF.

V usage is TRBV7-8 and J usage is TRBJ2-7, with 7 bases aligning to TRBD1. The germline V gene has CDR1 SGHVS and CDR2 FQNEAQ. CDR3 size: 14 residues. Germline trimming cut 1 base from V and 4 bases from J; bases unmatched to any gene: 4. The CDR3 sequence: CASSLGGTAYEQYF. CDR3 nucleotide sequence: TGTGCCAGCAGCTTAGGAGGGACAGCTTACGAGCAGTACTTC.

The CDR3 DNA reads as TGTGCCAGCTCACCACCAGGGAGGACTAACTATGGCTACACCTTC. This sequence encodes CASSPPGRTNYGYTF. The chain combines TRBV18 with TRBJ1-2, with D unresolved. Trimming removed 0 bases from V and 0 bases from J, with 8 bases in between. CDR3 length equals 15 residues. Germline CDR1 is KGHSH and CDR2 is LQKENI.

The CDR3 loop reads CASRGGPSTDTQYF. For the CDR3, the DNA is TGCGCCAGCAGGGGGGGTCCTAGCACAGATACGCAGTATTTT. The J gene is TRBJ2-3, the V gene TRBV5-1, with D tentatively TRBD2 (6 bases). CDR1 and CDR2 (germline): SGHRS, YFSETQ. This CDR3 has 14 residues. V dropped 5 bases and J dropped 0 bases, with 10 bases sitting between them.

V and J are TRBV19 and TRBJ1-5, with 7 nucleotides matching TRBD1. The CDR3 spans 16 residues. CDR1 is LNHDA and CDR2 is SQIVND in the germline V gene (reference sequence). V trimming: 4 bases; J trimming: 9 bases; junction bases outside the gene matches: 15. The CDR3, as DNA: TGTGCCAGTAGTACACGTTGGGTTGACAGGGTGAGGCCCCAGCATTTT. It specifies CASSTRWVDRVRPQHF.

This chain uses TRBV5-1 with TRBJ2-1; 7 bases match TRBD2. The CDR3 runs 14 residues. J gave up 8 bases and V 2 bases, and 7 bases lay outside the gene matches. CDR1 is SGHRS and CDR2 is YFSETQ in the germline V gene. The CDR3 bases are TGCGCCAGCAGCTTCGCGGGGGTAGGCGATGAGCAGTTCTTC. Translated, it gives CASSFAGVGDEQFF. Full variable domain (outside the CDR3, taken from reference TRBV5-1 and TRBJ2-1): KAGVTQTPRYLIKTRGQQVTLSCSPISGHRSVSWYQQTPGQGLQFLFEYFSETQRNKGNFPGRFSGRQFSNSRSEMNVSTLELGDSALYLCASSFAGVGDEQFFGPGTRLTVL.

The V and J genes are TRBV6-1 and TRBJ1-2; the match to TRBD1 covers 12 bases. CDR3 size: 14 residues. The V gene's germline CDR1 is MNHNS and CDR2 SASEGT. V was clipped by 3 bases and J by 8 bases; unmatched bases: 4. The CDR3 region has the DNA TGTGCCAGCAGTGAGGGACAGGGGGCAAGCGGCTACACCTTC. It yields the protein CASSEGQGASGYTF.

The V gene is TRBV2, the J gene TRBJ1-6, with D maybe TRBD1 (5 bases). The V gene lost 6 bases and the J gene lost 6 bases, with 15 bases spanning the gap. The CDR3 contains 15 residues. The germline V gene encodes CDR1 SNHLY and CDR2 FYNNEI. CDR3 bases: TGTGCCAGCAGCCAACTCCGCGGGGGTAATTCACCCCTCCACTTT. Encoded protein: CASSQLRGGNSPLHF.

This clone was detected many times. V usage is TRBV11-3 and J usage is TRBJ2-7; 11 bases agree with TRBD1. Losses at the gene ends were 1 base for V and 6 bases for J; bases not matched to a gene: 8. The germline V gene encodes CDR1 SGHNT and CDR2 YENEEA. The CDR3 runs to 16 residues. CDR3 bases: TGTGCCAGCAGCTTAGTGTGGGACAGGGGGTTGGTCGAGCAGTACTTC. This encodes CASSLVWDRGLVEQYF.

This rearrangement joins TRBV6-5 to TRBJ2-7; possibly TRBD1 for D (6 bases). This CDR3 spans 16 amino acids. The V end was cut by 0 bases, the J end by 5 bases, with 17 bases between. The germline V gene encodes CDR1 MNHEY and CDR2 SVGAGI. The DNA of the CDR3 is TGTGCCAGCAGTTACTCGGTCTACACAGGGAAGGACGAGCAGTACTTC. Protein product: CASSYSVYTGKDEQYF.

The chain links TRBV5-1 to TRBJ1-2; maybe TRBD1 (6 bases). CDR3 length equals 14 residues. V was trimmed by 0 bases and J by 8 bases, leaving 14 bases between them. Looked up from germline, CDR1 is SGHRS and CDR2 is YFSETQ. For the CDR3, the DNA is TGCGCCAGCAGCTTGGCCGGGCAGGGGAAAGGCTACACCTTC. Encoded protein: CASSLAGQGKGYTF.

The chain recombines TRBV9 with TRBJ2-7; D is ambiguous. This CDR3 has 14 amino acids. V shed 0 bases and J shed 0 bases, with 7 bases lying between them. The V gene's germline CDR1 is SGDLS and CDR2 YYNGEE. Here the CDR3 DNA reads TGTGCCAGCAGCGTAGATCGTTTCTCCTACGAGCAGTACTTC. It translates to CASSVDRFSYEQYF.

The gene calls are TRBV10-3 and TRBJ2-7, with TRBD2 identical over 7 bases. The germline CDR1 and CDR2 sequences are ENHRY and SYGVKD. CDR3 length: 12 amino acids. Trimming cost V 6 bases and J 6 bases; bases outside gene matches: 5. The CDR3 here is CAIRLGGTEQYF. CDR3 sequence (DNA): TGTGCCATCAGACTCGGGGGGACCGAGCAGTACTTC.